A single sample gave rise to the 7 T cell receptor beta chains below, sequenced in a study of cytomegalovirus exposure and HLA in healthy donors. The PCR had 60 Vbeta and 13 Jbeta primers. TCRdb's table, derived via immunoSEQ multiplex PCR, lists solely in-frame clones and lacks some. The repertoire holds 130,000 or so clones, with 70% to 90% as singletons. Sample: PBMCs. The receptors were sampled from a man aged 40-55 years in good health and CMV-seronegative.

The chain combines TRBV5-6 with TRBJ1-3; 7 bases agree with TRBD1. This CDR3 region has 13 residues. The germline V gene encodes CDR1 SGHDT and CDR2 YYEEEE. V shed 7 bases, J shed 4 bases, and the junction held 5 bases outside the gene matches. The CDR3 sequence: CASEEGQGNTIYF. CDR3 nucleotides: TGTGCCAGCGAGGAGGGACAGGGAAACACCATATATTTT.

The V gene is TRBV10-3, the J gene TRBJ2-7; possible D gene TRBD2, 5 bases. Deletions cut 7 bases from V and 2 bases from J, with 15 bases between. The CDR3 length is 14 residues. CDR1 and CDR2 (germline): ENHRY, SYGVKD. The CDR3 DNA sequence: TGTGCCATCACCCCCGTTGAGGGAACCTACGAGCAGTACTTC. Its translation: CAITPVEGTYEQYF.

V usage is TRBV4-2 and J usage is TRBJ2-5; the D gene is possibly TRBD2 (6 bases). V was shortened by 3 bases and J by 4 bases, with 24 bases between the two germline ends. The V gene's germline CDR1 is LGHNA and CDR2 YNFKEQ. The CDR3 consists of 18 residues. Here the CDR3 DNA reads TGTGCCAGCAGCCATTCGTGGCGGGGTGAAGGGAGCGGAGAGACCCAGTACTTC. This sequence encodes CASSHSWRGEGSGETQYF.

The chain joins TRBV4-3 to TRBJ1-3; no definite D call. V lost 1 base and J lost 0, with 7 bases in between. The germline gives CDR1 LGHNA, CDR2 YSLEER. The CDR3 runs to 15 residues. The CDR3 nucleotides are TGCGCCAGCAGCCAAGGCGCTGCCTCTGGAAACACCATATATTTT. Protein sequence: CASSQGAASGNTIYF.

Only one count was recorded for this clone. This rearrangement joins TRBV11-2 to TRBJ1-1; tentative D call: TRBD1 (6 bases). V lost 5 bases to trimming and J lost 4 bases, with 20 bases between them. The CDR3 is made up of 16 amino acids. Germline V gene data show CDR1 as SGHAT and CDR2 as FQNNGV. Here the CDR3 DNA reads TGTGCCAGCAGCCCCCAATCCAGGAAGGGGGTCACTGAAGCTTTCTTT. Translating it yields CASSPQSRKGVTEAFF. Looking up the rest from reference TRBV11-2 and TRBJ1-1 gives the full variable domain: EAGVAQSPRYKIIEKRQSVAFWCNPISGHATLYWYQQILGQGPKLLIQFQNNGVVDDSQLPKDRFSAERLKGVDSTLKIQPAKLEDSAVYLCASSPQSRKGVTEAFFGQGTRLTVV.

The chain recombines TRBV13 with TRBJ1-5, with TRBD1 matching 8 bases. V lost 5 bases to trimming and J lost 4 bases; unmatched junction nucleotides: 1. The CDR3 spans 13 residues. Germline CDR1 is PRHDT and CDR2 is FYEKMQ (reference sequence). CDR3 protein: CASSRDRNQPQHF. The DNA of the CDR3 is TGTGCCAGCAGCCGGGACAGGAATCAGCCCCAGCATTTT.

The CDR3 sequence is CAIHLLWGRGHGYTF. In DNA form, the CDR3 reads TGTGCCATCCACCTCCTATGGGGGCGAGGGCATGGCTACACCTTC. The chain recombines TRBV6-1 with TRBJ1-2; possibly TRBD1 for D (6 bases). CDR3 length: 15 residues. The V gene's germline CDR1 is MNHNS and CDR2 SASEGT. Between the trimmed V and J ends, which lost 10 bases and 6 bases, there was a span of 24 bases.